This passage covers 16 T cell receptor beta chains from one sample sequenced in a study of control samples from healthy donors and cancer patients. Using immunoSEQ multiplex PCR, the repertoire was profiled, and TCRdb retains in-frame clones only, with some absent. The sample yields approximately 59,000 clones, about 89% seen once. Sequenced input: PBMCs. Source of these receptors: a woman in her sixties or seventies with lung cancer.

This clone occurred a few times. The V and J genes are TRBV7-3 and TRBJ2-7, with a tentative D call TRBD1 (6 bases). Looked up from germline, CDR1 is SGHTA and CDR2 is FQGTGA. V lost 4 bases and J lost 7, with 20 bases in between. This CDR3 is 15 amino acids long. CDR3 loop: CASSSPGTPEEEQYF. The CDR3 region has the DNA TGTGCCAGCAGCTCGCCAGGGACACCAGAGGAAGAGCAGTACTTC.

V and J are TRBV21-1 and TRBJ1-4. TRBV21-1 is a known pseudogene. This CDR3 spans 13 amino acids. The CDR3 loop is CASSRTVAEKLFF. DNA of the CDR3: TGTGCCAGCAGTAGAACAGTAGCCGAAAAACTGTTTTTT.

The J gene is TRBJ1-6, the V gene TRBV7-9; D not resolved. V lost 2 bases, J lost 7 bases, and 12 bases lay in between. CDR1 and CDR2 (germline): SEHNR, FQNEAQ (reference sequence). CDR3 length: 15 residues. The chain's CDR3 is CASSLRAPENSPLHF. The CDR3 coding sequence is TGTGCCAGCAGCTTACGGGCTCCAGAGAATTCACCCCTCCACTTT.

V and J are TRBV12-5 and TRBJ2-1; 9 nucleotides line up with TRBD1. J was trimmed by 15 bases and V by 5 bases; bases with no gene match: 8. The CDR3 is 12 amino acids. Germline V gene sequence: CDR1 LGHNT, CDR2 FRNRAP. The CDR3: CASGGTGPGGFF. For the CDR3, the DNA is TGTGCTAGTGGTGGGACAGGGCCCGGGGGGTTCTTC.

The chain recombines TRBV9 with TRBJ2-1; D possibly corresponds to TRBD2 (5 bases). Trimming cost V 3 bases and J 4 bases, with 14 bases left between them. The CDR3 is made up of 15 amino acids. From germline, CDR1 is SGDLS and CDR2 YYNGEE. The DNA of the CDR3 is TGTGCCAGCAGCGCCCGAGGGATAACTTACAATGAGCAGTTCTTC. It is translated as CASSARGITYNEQFF.

The chain employs TRBV5-1 and TRBJ2-7; maybe TRBD2 (5 bases). The V end was cut by 4 bases, the J end by 0 bases, with 11 bases between. This CDR3 has 14 amino acids. Germline V gene data show CDR1 as SGHRS and CDR2 as YFSETQ. The CDR3 protein is CASSARGYSYEQYF. In nucleotides, the CDR3 is TGCGCCAGCAGCGCGAGAGGGTACTCCTACGAGCAGTACTTC. The full variable domain, its missing parts supplied by reference TRBV5-1 and TRBJ2-7, is KAGVTQTPRYLIKTRGQQVTLSCSPISGHRSVSWYQQTPGQGLQFLFEYFSETQRNKGNFPGRFSGRQFSNSRSEMNVSTLELGDSALYLCASSARGYSYEQYFGPGTRLTVT.

V gene TRBV10-1 combines with J gene TRBJ2-7; 7 bases match TRBD1. Germline V gene data show CDR1 as WNHNN and CDR2 as SYGVQD (reference sequence). The CDR3 is 14 amino acids. V was pared by 6 bases and J by 6 bases, with 11 bases of the junction left unmatched. The CDR3 region has the DNA TGCGCCAGCAGCACGGGGACAGTGAGTGGCGAGCAGTACTTC. It encodes CASSTGTVSGEQYF.

The chain combines TRBV5-1 with TRBJ1-1; D gene unclear. Germline lookup yields CDR1 SGHRS and CDR2 YFSETQ. The CDR3 sequence is 14 residues long. V shed 0 bases and J shed 1 base, with 7 bases lying between them. This CDR3 reads CASSLGRRNTEAFF. CDR3 nucleotide sequence: TGCGCCAGCAGCTTGGGTCGGCGGAACACTGAAGCTTTCTTT.

This chain connects TRBV2 to TRBJ2-2; D possibly matches TRBD1 or TRBD2 (6 bases each). The CDR3 covers 14 residues. Germline CDR1 reads SNHLY; CDR2 reads FYNNEI. Trimming removed 8 bases at V and 5 bases at J, with 15 bases between. This CDR3 is CASRYRRGTGELFF. The CDR3 DNA reads as TGTGCCAGCCGATATCGGAGGGGGACCGGGGAGCTGTTTTTT. Looking up the rest from reference TRBV2 and TRBJ2-2 gives the full variable domain: EPEVTQTPSHQVTQMGQEVILRCVPISNHLYFYWYRQILGQKVEFLVSFYNNEISEKSEIFDDQFSVERPDGSNFTLKIRSTKLEDSAMYFCASRYRRGTGELFFGEGSRLTVL.

CDR3 residues: CSVRDRGVTDTQYF. In DNA, the CDR3 is TGCAGCGTTCGGGACAGGGGTGTAACAGATACGCAGTATTTT. The chain couples TRBV29-1 to TRBJ2-3; the match to TRBD1 covers 10 bases. Per germline, CDR1 SQVTM and CDR2 ANQGSEA. J was trimmed by 3 bases and V by 5 bases; bases with no gene match: 5. CDR3 size: 14 residues.

The rearrangement uses TRBV5-6 and TRBJ2-2; either TRBD1 or TRBD2 may supply D (6 bases each). CDR1 is SGHDT, CDR2 YYEEEE, per germline. This CDR3 has 15 amino acids. V shed 5 bases and J shed 3 bases, with 14 bases lying between them. The CDR3 region has the DNA TGTGCCAGCAGGTGGGGGGCAATGGACACCGGGGAGCTGTTTTTT. Protein: CASRWGAMDTGELFF.

Comment on this clone: A junction end diverges from the germline sequence, so it may reflect a read error. The V and J genes are TRBV7-9 and TRBJ2-5, with 9 bases matching TRBD1. There are 17 residues in the CDR3. Germline CDR1 reads SEHNR; CDR2 reads FQNEAQ (reference sequence). The CDR3 DNA sequence: TGTGCCAGCAGCTTAGCGCGTGGGGACAGGGTAAAAGAGACTCAGTACTTC. This codes for CASSLARGDRVKETQYF. Combining the CDR3 with reference TRBV7-9 and TRBJ2-5 gives the whole variable domain DTGVSQNPRHKITKRGQNVTFRCDPISEHNRLYWYRQTLGQGPEFLTYFQNEAQLEKSRLLSDRFSAERPKGSFSTLEIQRTEQGDSAMYLCASSLARGDRVKETQYFGPGTRLLVL.

The V and J genes are TRBV5-4 and TRBJ2-5; TRBD1 aligns across 10 bases. The CDR3 contains 15 residues. CDR1 and CDR2 from the germline V gene are SGHNT and YYREEE (reference sequence). With 4 bases clipped from V and 4 bases from J, the junction kept 7 bases outside the gene matches. In DNA, the CDR3 is TGTGCCAGCAGCCCCCGGGACAGGGGTGCAGAGACCCAGTACTTC. Protein sequence: CASSPRDRGAETQYF.

The J gene is TRBJ1-5, the V gene TRBV12-3 or TRBV12-4, with D uncertain. CDR3 length: 12 residues. The V end was cut by 3 bases, the J end by 2 bases, with 2 bases between. The CDR3 spells CASSFGNQPQHF. CDR3 DNA: TGTGCCAGCAGTTTTGGCAATCAGCCCCAGCATTTT.

This clone was seen only once. The V call is TRBV7-9, the J call TRBJ1-1, with D maybe TRBD1 (5 bases). V was cut by 2 bases and J by 1 base, with 5 bases left in between. The CDR3 has 13 amino acids. Germline V CDR1 and CDR2: SEHNR, FQNEAQ (reference sequence). CDR3 sequence (DNA): TGTGCCAGCAGCTTACAGGGGAACACTGAAGCTTTCTTT. It encodes CASSLQGNTEAFF.

This clone was seen a handful of times. The chain uses TRBV11-2 and TRBJ2-1; the D is unclear. The CDR3 extends over 13 amino acids. The germline V and J ends were trimmed by 5 bases and 6 bases, with 11 bases remaining between them. Germline V gene sequence: CDR1 SGHAT, CDR2 FQNNGV. CDR3 region: CASSKHPGNEQFF. The CDR3 DNA reads as TGTGCCAGCAGCAAACATCCGGGCAATGAGCAGTTCTTC.